Listed below are T cell receptor beta chains from one sample, sequenced in a study of shared clonotypes between healthy human individuals. TCRdb's table, derived via immunoSEQ multiplex PCR, lists solely in-frame clones and lacks some. In the table there are about 300,000 clones, approximately 79% of which are singletons. Sequenced input: memory CD4+ T cells sorted from blood. The receptors derive from a man younger than 40 in good health. CDR3s include the opening cysteine and the closing phenylalanine or tryptophan. Fields, in order: D gene, J gene, V gene, clone size, CDR3 DNA, CDR3 protein. A D gene is named only where the DNA matches it firmly. A row's size may be missing; if present it is once, few, many or a size class.

D: TRBD1
J: TRBJ1-2
V: TRBV5-4
size: many
DNA: TGTGCCAGCAGCTCTGACAGGGTGATGGGTTATGGCTACACCTTC
CDR3: CASSSDRVMGYGYTF

D: .
J: TRBJ1-4
V: TRBV5-1
size: .
DNA: TGCGCCAGCAGCTTCTACAACTCCCCAGAAGAAAAACTGTTTTTT
CDR3: CASSFYNSPEEKLFF

D: .
J: TRBJ1-1
V: TRBV28
size: .
DNA: TGTGCCAGCAGATCTCAGGGAAACACTGAAGCTTTCTTT
CDR3: CASRSQGNTEAFF

D: .
J: TRBJ2-1
V: TRBV14
size: few
DNA: TGTGCCAGCAGCCAAGATACAGGGTATGGTGAGCAGTTCTTC
CDR3: CASSQDTGYGEQFF

D: .
J: TRBJ2-5
V: TRBV7-6
size: .
DNA: TGTGCCAGCAGCTCAGGGTTCTCCCAAGAGACCCAGTACTTC
CDR3: CASSSGFSQETQYF

D: .
J: TRBJ2-2
V: TRBV5-1
size: .
DNA: TGCGCCAGCACGGAGGCAGGGGAGCTGTTTTTT
CDR3: CASTEAGELFF

D: TRBD2
J: TRBJ2-3
V: TRBV10-3
size: .
DNA: TGTGCCATCAGATACGGACTAGCGGGAGGCGTAGATACGCAGTATTTT
CDR3: CAIRYGLAGGVDTQYF

D: .
J: TRBJ2-7
V: TRBV9
size: .
DNA: TGTGCCAGCAGCGTAGAACTGAACTACGAGCAGTACTTC
CDR3: CASSVELNYEQYF

D: .
J: TRBJ2-3
V: TRBV29-1
size: .
DNA: TGCAGCGTTATTAGGCCCCCCGGGGTAGATACGCAGTATTTT
CDR3: CSVIRPPGVDTQYF

D: .
J: TRBJ2-3
V: TRBV6-5
size: .
DNA: TGTGCCAGCAGTTACGGTTCCGGAATAGCCACAGATACGCAGTATTTT
CDR3: CASSYGSGIATDTQYF

D: .
J: TRBJ1-1
V: TRBV2
size: medium-sized
DNA: TGTGCCAGCAGTGTTTTGTGGGGTAGCACTGAAGCTTTCTTT
CDR3: CASSVLWGSTEAFF

D: .
J: TRBJ2-7
V: TRBV6-1
size: .
DNA: TGTGCCAGCAGTGTCCGATGGGAGCAGTACTTC
CDR3: CASSVRWEQYF

D: TRBD1
J: TRBJ2-2
V: TRBV2
size: few
DNA: TGTGCCAGCAGTCCCCGGACAGGCGGGTCAACCGGGGAGCTGTTTTTT
CDR3: CASSPRTGGSTGELFF

D: .
J: TRBJ1-2
V: TRBV6-1
size: .
DNA: TGTGCCATGGCGACGGGGTTTCGGGATGGCTACACCTTC
CDR3: CAMATGFRDGYTF

D: .
J: TRBJ1-4
V: TRBV2
size: many
DNA: TGTGCCAGCAGCCTACAGGGTTTACGGTCTGAAAAACTGTTTTTT
CDR3: CASSLQGLRSEKLFF

D: TRBD2
J: TRBJ2-1
V: TRBV7-3
size: .
DNA: TGTGCCAGCAGCCCCCAGGGGGGAGCGGGAGGACACAATGAGCAGTTCTTC
CDR3: CASSPQGGAGGHNEQFF

D: TRBD2
J: TRBJ2-3
V: TRBV7-9
size: many
DNA: TGTGCCAGCAGCTCCGGACTAGCGGGAGCCCGCACAGATACGCAGTATTTT
CDR3: CASSSGLAGARTDTQYF

D: TRBD1
J: TRBJ2-7
V: TRBV6-5
size: .
DNA: TGTGCCAGCAGTTACTCGGAAGACAGGGGTTACGAGCAGTACTTC
CDR3: CASSYSEDRGYEQYF

D: .
J: TRBJ2-1
V: TRBV7-3
size: .
DNA: TGTGCCAGCAGCTTACTCGACCTCCCTGACAATGAGCAGTTCTTC
CDR3: CASSLLDLPDNEQFF

D: .
J: TRBJ2-7
V: TRBV5-1
size: many
DNA: TGCGCCAGCAGCTCGGGACCACCTGGCGAGCAGTACTTC
CDR3: CASSSGPPGEQYF

D: TRBD1
J: TRBJ2-1
V: TRBV4-3
size: .
DNA: TGCGCCAGCAGCCAAGATCGGGACAGATACAATGAGCAGTTCTTC
CDR3: CASSQDRDRYNEQFF

D: TRBD1
J: TRBJ2-1
V: TRBV7-9
size: .
DNA: TGTGCCAGCAGCTCCAGAGGACAGGGCCACAATGAGCAGTTCTTC
CDR3: CASSSRGQGHNEQFF

D: TRBD2
J: TRBJ2-3
V: TRBV4-3
size: .
DNA: TGCGCCAGCAGCCAATCGCTACGGGGGGGCACAGATACGCAGTATTTT
CDR3: CASSQSLRGGTDTQYF

D: .
J: TRBJ2-7
V: TRBV6-6
size: .
DNA: TGTGCCAGCAGTGTAGCGACGAGCGAGTACGAGCAGTACTTC
CDR3: CASSVATSEYEQYF

D: .
J: TRBJ1-2
V: TRBV5-1
size: .
DNA: TGCGCCAGCAGCTTGGGAGGGGCAGATGGCTACACCTTC
CDR3: CASSLGGADGYTF

D: .
J: TRBJ2-2
V: TRBV7-9
size: .
DNA: TGTGCCAGCAGCCTATATCAGGGTTTCGGCGGGGAGCTGTTTTTT
CDR3: CASSLYQGFGGELFF

D: .
J: TRBJ2-1
V: TRBV28
size: .
DNA: TGTGCCAGCAGCGACGGGGGTGGCTACAATGAGCAGTTCTTC
CDR3: CASSDGGGYNEQFF

D: TRBD2
J: TRBJ2-1
V: TRBV19
size: .
DNA: TGTGCCAGTAGTAGTCCCACACTAGCGGACCTCTACAATGAGCAGTTCTTC
CDR3: CASSSPTLADLYNEQFF

D: .
J: TRBJ2-5
V: TRBV21-1
size: .
DNA: TGTGCCAGCAGCAAAACCTCCGGACAGCCACAAGAGACCCAGTACTTC
CDR3: CASSKTSGQPQETQYF

D: TRBD1
J: TRBJ2-1
V: TRBV7-6
size: .
DNA: TGTGCCAGCAGCCCGGACAGGGGGTTCCACAATGAGCAGTTCTTC
CDR3: CASSPDRGFHNEQFF

D: .
J: TRBJ2-1
V: TRBV29-1
size: .
DNA: TGCAGCGTTGAAGGTAATGAGGCTAACTACAATGAGCAGTTCTTC
CDR3: CSVEGNEANYNEQFF

D: TRBD1
J: TRBJ2-7
V: TRBV5-1
size: few
DNA: TGCGCCAGCAGCTCGGGGACAGGGGCCTACGAGCAGTACTTC
CDR3: CASSSGTGAYEQYF

D: .
J: TRBJ1-1
V: TRBV11-2
size: .
DNA: TGTGCCAGCAGCTTAGACACAGGCACTGAAGCTTTCTTT
CDR3: CASSLDTGTEAFF

D: .
J: TRBJ1-4
V: TRBV5-1
size: .
DNA: TGCGCCAGCAGCTTGCGACCCGGATCCGGGGGTGAAAAACTGTTTTTT
CDR3: CASSLRPGSGGEKLFF

D: TRBD1
J: TRBJ2-1
V: TRBV6-5
size: .
DNA: TGTGCCAGCAGGCCCCCAGGGGGTACCTACAATGAGCAGTTCTTC
CDR3: CASRPPGGTYNEQFF

D: TRBD2
J: TRBJ2-3
V: TRBV7-9
size: .
DNA: TGTGCCACCGAGGGGAGCGGGAGGACAGATACGCAGTATTTT
CDR3: CATEGSGRTDTQYF

D: .
J: TRBJ1-5
V: TRBV7-2
size: .
DNA: TGTGCCAGCAGCTTTAACAATCAGCCCCAGCATTTT
CDR3: CASSFNNQPQHF

D: .
J: TRBJ1-1
V: TRBV19
size: .
DNA: TGTGCCAGTAGCTCCACGGGCGGGGGCACTGAAGCTTTCTTT
CDR3: CASSSTGGGTEAFF

D: TRBD2
J: TRBJ2-1
V: TRBV5-4
size: .
DNA: TGTGCCAGCAGCTTGGGGGTGGCTAGCGGACCTGGGAATGAGCAGTTCTTC
CDR3: CASSLGVASGPGNEQFF

D: TRBD2
J: TRBJ2-1
V: TRBV7-6
size: .
DNA: TGTGCCAGCAGCCCTCATGGGGGAGGGAGCTCCTACAATGAGCAGTTCTTC
CDR3: CASSPHGGGSSYNEQFF

D: .
J: TRBJ2-1
V: TRBV5-6
size: .
DNA: TGTGCCCGGGCGGGGGAGCAGTTCTTC
CDR3: CARAGEQFF

D: .
J: TRBJ1-5
V: TRBV11-2
size: .
DNA: TGTGCCAGCAGCTTTCTAGGGGCTAATCAGCCCCAGCATTTT
CDR3: CASSFLGANQPQHF

D: TRBD2
J: TRBJ2-3
V: TRBV4-1
size: .
DNA: TGCGCCAGCAGCCAAGATAGGGGACTAGCGGGAGGGAGAGGGGCAGATACGCAGTATTTT
CDR3: CASSQDRGLAGGRGADTQYF

D: .
J: TRBJ2-5
V: TRBV2
size: .
DNA: TGTGCCAGCAGCTACATTGAGGGAGAGACCCAGTACTTC
CDR3: CASSYIEGETQYF